The rows below give T cell receptor beta chains drawn from one sample of a study of siplizumab effects on memory and regulatory T cells. Sequencing was performed with immunoSEQ multiplex PCR; in TCRdb, only in-frame clones are kept and a portion is missing. The sample includes approximately 100,000 clones, around 90% seen only once; the top ten take 12%. Sequencing input: non-Treg CD4+ T cells sorted from blood. All receptors derive from a human donor in good health. CDR3s include the opening cysteine and the closing phenylalanine or tryptophan. Clone size is given for some rows only: seen once, a few or many times, or a class if the clone is expanded.

abundance	v_gene	CDR3aa
-	TRBV5-6	CASSLGDSRGYEQYF
-	TRBV27	CASSVSRGEQFF
-	TRBV5-4	CASSLGLNEKLFF
-	TRBV4-2	CASSQVKETQYF
-	TRBV14	CASSPLTGKASGANVLTF
-	TRBV18	CASSPEGSGNTIYF
once	TRBV19	CATLNSHNEQFF
-	TRBV7-7	CASSAPGQGAEGYTF
-	TRBV10-3	CAISESGGGYTF
-	TRBV19	CASSIGDRRNYGYTF
-	TRBV30	CAWSVWSPGANVLTF
-	TRBV29-1	CSVSGTMGYNEQFF
few	TRBV15	CATSRDGNSNQPQHF
once	TRBV6-6	CASSPARDRDTEAFF
-	TRBV27	CASSPPGQGAGGYTF
once	TRBV25-1	CASTGTNSYEQYF
-	TRBV19	CASSPRLVDTQYF
few	TRBV29-1	CSAGDGGLFF
-	TRBV30	CAWSGRGQAGELFF
-	TRBV6-6	CASSKGGGETQYF
-	TRBV7-9	CASSFRGSSYNEQFF
once	TRBV15	CATSRDRILNEQFF
-	TRBV7-9	CASSQDSASAYEQYF
-	TRBV11-3	CASSFTDTQYF
-	TRBV9	CASSVVADPYGYTF
-	TRBV28	CASTVGGEPGTDTQYF
-	TRBV18	CASSPGEGYGYTF
-	TRBV7-2	CASSRTSGINEQFF
once	TRBV6-5	CASRDGSYEQYF
-	TRBV5-3	CARSSAKDRVPYEQYF
-	TRBV6-1	CASRREPNLYGYTF
-	TRBV4-1	CASSQAQGGRWQETQYF
-	TRBV4-1	CASSRTGTEHEQFF
once	TRBV5-1	CASSYDGSSPLHF
-	TRBV4-3	CASSHRQGIPGELFF
-	TRBV15	CATSRDLGSETQYF
-	TRBV2	CASSVTRPVYNEQFF
-	TRBV9	CASSVEVRGKGNTIYF
-	TRBV5-4	CASSVPGRGAEAFF